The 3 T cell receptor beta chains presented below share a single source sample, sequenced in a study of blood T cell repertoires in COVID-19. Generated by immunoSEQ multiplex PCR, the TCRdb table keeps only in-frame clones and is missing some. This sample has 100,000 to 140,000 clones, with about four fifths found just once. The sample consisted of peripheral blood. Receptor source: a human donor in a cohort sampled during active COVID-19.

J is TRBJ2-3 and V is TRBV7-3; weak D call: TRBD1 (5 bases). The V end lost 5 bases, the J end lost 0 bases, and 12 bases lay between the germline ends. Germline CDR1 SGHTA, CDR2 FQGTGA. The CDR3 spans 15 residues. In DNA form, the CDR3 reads TGTGCCAGCAGCCAACAGGCTACAAGCACAGATACGCAGTATTTT. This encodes CASSQQATSTDTQYF.

The CDR3 loop is CASSLKGGPNYGYTF. CDR3 coding DNA: TGTGCCAGCAGCTTAAAGGGAGGACCTAACTATGGCTACACCTTC. The gene calls are TRBV13 and TRBJ1-2; D gene uncertain. This CDR3 region has 15 residues. V was shortened by 2 bases and J by 0 bases, with 10 bases between the two germline ends. Looked up from germline, CDR1 is PRHDT and CDR2 is FYEKMQ (reference sequence).

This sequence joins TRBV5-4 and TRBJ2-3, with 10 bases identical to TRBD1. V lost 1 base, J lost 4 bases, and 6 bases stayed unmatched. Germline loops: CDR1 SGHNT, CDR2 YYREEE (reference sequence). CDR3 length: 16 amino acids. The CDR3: CASSLKRTGGADTQYF. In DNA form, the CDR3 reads TGTGCCAGCAGCTTGAAGCGGACAGGGGGGGCAGATACGCAGTATTTT.